The source of this T cell receptor (beta chain) is a study of T cell responses to AZD1222 COVID-19 vaccine. Broader study findings: Nearly half of spike-specific TCRs reportedly target unmutated variant regions. In a largely white British group with more females than males, clonal diversity was possibly underestimated. Regions 160-218 and 743-854 held dominance among vaccine-associated CD4 TCRs, which spanned spike. Spike-specific TCR breadth and depth both grew after two AZD1222 doses.

Clones were read by immunoSEQ multiplex PCR, and TCRdb kept only the in-frame ones, dropping some. The table has about 150,000 clones, about 89% seen once; the top ten hold roughly 2.8%. On this clone itself: The antigen is unknown.

The V gene lost 4 bases and the J gene lost 0 bases, with 15 bases spanning the gap. The germline CDR1 and CDR2 sequences are SGDLS and YYNGEE. The CDR3 runs 16 residues. This sequence was found in an adult in good health. The sequences come from peripheral blood, collected on day 0 of MenACWY control vaccination. The chain employs TRBV9 and TRBJ2-3; no firm D call. The CDR3, as DNA: TGTGCCAGCAGCTTAGGGTCCTACACTAGCACAGATACGCAGTATTTT. It yields the protein CASSLGSYTSTDTQYF.